This T cell receptor (beta chain) was sequenced for a study of T cells in Graves' hyperthyroidism and ophthalmopathy (dated by TCRdb to the late 2010s). Concerning the study at large: Peripheral blood was sampled at the time of initial diagnosis, prior to any treatment. The roughly 100 discovery patients were randomly divided into training and test sets at a 7:3 ratio. TCR Vbeta CDR3 sequencing of some 140 peripheral blood samples (under 45 ophthalmopathy, some 75 hyperthyroidism and about 17 progressor patients) is reported in the paper. After blood sampling, hyperthyroidism patients were treated with methimazole at a starting dose of 30 mg daily, and ophthalmopathy patients were treated with high-dose intravenous methylprednisolone. TCR V-J signatures able to tell the groups apart were searched for in a discovery cohort of 90 to 100 patients, of whom 40 to 45 had Graves' ophthalmopathy and 55 to 65 had stable Graves' hyperthyroidism. The study also compared thyroid tissue and blood T-cell repertoires from a handful of Graves' hyperthyroidism patients. Prospective prediction of ophthalmopathy was tested in an independent validation cohort consisting of about 19 hyperthyroidism patients and approximately 16 patients who later progressed to ophthalmopathy. General findings and caveats noted by the study authors: During validation, the model predicted progression to ophthalmopathy a median of around 7 months ahead of onset, with almost 71% sensitivity and roughly 75% specificity. Sample size was not statistically predetermined, and blinding of investigators to group allocation was not performed. Ophthalmopathy was separated from stable hyperthyroidism by a 13 V-J signature model, with over 85% sensitivity and about 81% specificity obtained in cross-validation and 80%/75% obtained in testing. Most expanded thyroid clonotypes (frequency above 0.001) were also detected in blood, a finding suggesting that blood repertoires may reflect thyroid immune responses.

CDR3 length: 11 amino acids, cysteine to phenylalanine. Only the CDR3 region is kept as DNA, spanning 33 bases read in frame from base 1. Cut back by 4 bases and 7 bases, the V and J ends lie 8 bases apart. CDR1 and CDR2, looked up from the germline V gene, are SGHRS and YFSETQ. A patient counted as having stable Graves' hyperthyroidism if no progression to ophthalmopathy occurred over 18 months of follow-up. Hyperthyroidism patients were aged 18 to 65 years and newly diagnosed, with disease duration of less than 2 months. Any patient with an uncontrolled infection, another autoimmune disease, pregnancy or lactation was excluded. Clinical symptoms, serum thyroxine and TRAb, thyroid ultrasound, and orbital computed tomography formed the basis for the diagnoses. Ficoll-Paque density gradient centrifugation was used to isolate PBMCs from about 10 ml of fresh peripheral blood. Trizol reagent was used to extract total RNA, and RNA quality was then checked on an Agilent 2100 Bioanalyzer.

TCR beta CDR3 regions were amplified from RNA transcripts. For the first round of RT-PCR on the TCR CDR3, the HTBI primer set was used together with the Qiagen OneStep RT-PCR kit. Libraries were constructed in a second round of multiplex PCR, after which size selection and purification were carried out. Libraries were sequenced paired-end with 100 bp reads on an Illumina HiSeq2000. The authors' analysis ran thus. SOAPnuke was used to process the raw data, removing reads that contained adapters or uncalled bases, had a mean Phred below 15, or lacked an exact match to the constant primer or identifier. COPE v1.2.5 was used to merge the high-quality paired reads, and each unique nucleotide sequence was defined as a clonotype. Clonotypes were aligned to IMGT TRBV, TRBD and TRBJ reference segments using MiTCR v1.1. The analysis was restricted to V-J combinations with a frequency above 0.0001, which together covered just over 99% of the repertoires. A TCS score was defined as the ratio between F50 (clonal expansion) and ExV (chaos), using BLOSUM62-based TCRdist between CDR3 peptides within each V-J. Welch's t-statistics and random forest reduced 500 to 550 V-J features to roughly 13, which were used in a naive Bayes classifier (R e1071). The raw public data were reprocessed by TCRdb itself: fastp quality trimming at Q25, MiXCR clonotype calling, in-frame beta chains only. Identical CDR3 protein sequences are pooled into one entry, listed with their most common genes and DNA. These V and J calls originate from TCRdb's pipeline instead of the authors' own analysis. This sample lists around 620,000 distinct CDR3 sequences; about 17% were detected once. Over 3.5% of the sample belongs to the ten largest clones.

About this clonotype itself: It lacks a known antigen. No much larger clone exists at a distance of one base, and base qualities are not known.

Rearrangement joined TRBV5-1 to TRBJ2-5; TRBD1 could be the D gene, as 5 bases match. Specimen: blood. The TCR was taken from a woman aged 30 to 39 with Graves' hyperthyroidism. The DNA is as follows: TGCGCCAGCAGCCTGCAGGGGACCCAGTACTTC. The translation is CASSLQGTQYF.